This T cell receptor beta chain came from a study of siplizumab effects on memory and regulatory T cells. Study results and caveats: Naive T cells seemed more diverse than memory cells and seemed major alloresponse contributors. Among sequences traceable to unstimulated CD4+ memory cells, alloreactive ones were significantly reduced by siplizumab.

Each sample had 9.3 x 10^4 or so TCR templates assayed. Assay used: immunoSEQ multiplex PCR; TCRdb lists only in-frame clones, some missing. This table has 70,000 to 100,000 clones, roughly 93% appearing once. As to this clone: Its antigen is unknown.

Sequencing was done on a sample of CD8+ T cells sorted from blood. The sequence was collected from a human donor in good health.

This chain's CDR3 is CASSQDSWGRSYEQYF. DNA of the CDR3: TGCGCCAGCAGCCAAGATAGCTGGGGACGCTCCTACGAGCAGTACTTC. V and J are TRBV4-1 and TRBJ2-7, with D tentatively TRBD1 or TRBD2 (5 bases each). This CDR3 region has 16 residues. Trimming removed 0 bases from V and 0 bases from J, with 12 bases in between. The germline V gene has CDR1 MGHRA and CDR2 YSYEKL.